The sequence of this TCR beta chain was determined in a study of identical twins' blood T cells. Findings and limits, study-wide: Mainly, cloneset size products determined shared clonotypes, twins included. Abundant TCRbeta CDR3s overlapped more between twins than with unrelated donors.

Sample barcodes were added at both library ends during cDNA synthesis. TCRdb redid the calling of the 5' RACE reads with MiXCR, one entry per CDR3 protein. The sample consists of a few hundred thousand distinct CDR3 sequences, more than 25% of them appearing once. With regard to this clonotype: Its antigen is as yet unknown.

The sample comprised PBMCs. This TCR was sampled from a woman between 18 and 55 years old in good health.

The DNA for the CDR3 is TGTGCCAGCAGCTTAGCGTCGGGGGTGGACTATGGCTACACCTTC. This codes for CASSLASGVDYGYTF. V usage is TRBV7-2 and J usage is TRBJ1-2; a weak D match, TRBD1 (5 bases). The CDR3 spans 15 residues. V gave up 0 bases and J gave up 3 bases, with 11 bases separating them. Germline values: CDR1 SGHTA, CDR2 FQGNSA.